The 3 T cell receptor beta chains below all came from one sample that was sequenced in a study of shared T cell receptors in the human thymus. This table comes from immunoSEQ multiplex PCR, and its TCRdb copy is limited to in-frame clones, with some not included. Seen here are about 660,000 clones, around 87% observed once, and the top ten hold 0.009% to 0.0095%. These data were also filed under a second study, of human thymus T cells.

The specimen was thymocytes. The receptors come from a boy under two years old with a congenital heart defect.

Notes on this clone: Other nucleotide sequences in the sample specify the same CDR3. J is TRBJ1-2 and V is TRBV20-1; no clear D gene. This CDR3 region has 11 residues. The ends were cut back, 1 base at V and 4 bases at J, with 4 bases in the middle. Germline V CDR1 and CDR2: DFQATT, SNEGSKA (reference sequence). CDR3 sequence reads: CSARVSYGYTF. The CDR3 DNA reads TGCAGTGCTAGAGTCAGCTATGGCTACACCTTC.

V is TRBV29-1 and J is TRBJ2-7, with 10 bases lining up with TRBD1. CDR1 and CDR2 from the germline V gene are SQVTM and ANQGSEA. The CDR3 runs 15 residues. V trimming: 5 bases; J trimming: 3 bases; junction bases outside the gene matches: 10. For the CDR3, the DNA is TGCAGCGTTACTACCGGGACAGGGGAATACTACGAGCAGTACTTC. It is translated as CSVTTGTGEYYEQYF.

The V call is TRBV4-1, the J call TRBJ1-6, with 7 bases fitting TRBD1. Trimming removed 3 bases from V and 4 bases from J; junction bases left unmatched: 21. Germline CDR1 and CDR2: MGHRA and YSYEKL. The CDR3 consists of 21 residues. CDR3 protein: CASSQIILGTVPDIYNSPLHF. CDR3 sequence (DNA): TGCGCCAGCAGCCAGATTATACTTGGGACAGTGCCCGATATTTATAATTCACCCCTCCACTTT.